The 19 T cell receptor beta chains reported below all come from one sample, sequenced in a study of cytomegalovirus exposure and HLA in healthy donors. This PCR relied on a set of 60 Vbeta primers and 13 Jbeta primers. Method: immunoSEQ multiplex PCR; TCRdb's copy keeps in-frame clones and lacks some. The sample data list about 39,000 clones. Sequencing was carried out using PBMCs. Receptors were obtained from a woman aged 25-40 years in good health and CMV-seropositive.

The chain's CDR3 is CASSTPGQGGITNTGELFF. The CDR3 DNA reads TGTGCCAGCAGCACCCCGGGACAGGGCGGTATCACGAACACCGGGGAGCTGTTTTTT. This chain connects TRBV28 to TRBJ2-2; 9 nucleotides match TRBD1. CDR1 is MDHEN and CDR2 is SYDVKM in the germline V gene. With 6 bases clipped from V and 0 bases from J, the junction kept 14 bases outside the gene matches. This CDR3 comprises 19 residues.

This chain joins TRBV7-2 and TRBJ1-4; no definite D call. CDR3 size: 14 residues. V was clipped by 1 base and J by 7 bases, with 10 bases between them. In germline, CDR1 is SGHTA, CDR2 FQGNSA. DNA of the CDR3: TGTGCCAGCAGCTTAGGGGGAGGCGGTGAAAAACTGTTTTTT. It translates to CASSLGGGGEKLFF.

This sequence joins TRBV28 and TRBJ2-7; D gene ambiguous. The CDR3 runs 17 residues. CDR1 and CDR2 (germline): MDHEN, SYDVKM. V lost 2 bases and J 1 base, leaving 18 bases between the germline ends. The CDR3 is CASSLALGLPFSYEQYF. The CDR3 DNA reads as TGTGCCAGCAGTTTAGCCCTCGGGTTGCCGTTTTCCTACGAGCAGTACTTC.

The CDR3 DNA reads as TGTGCCAGCAGTTCCAGGACTAGCTACAATGAGCAGTTCTTC. Its translation: CASSSRTSYNEQFF. The chain employs TRBV25-1 and TRBJ2-1, with 7 positions matching TRBD2. CDR1 and CDR2 from the germline V gene are MGHDK and SYGVNS. The CDR3 runs to 14 residues. V was clipped by 5 bases and J by 3 bases; unmatched bases: 4.

V gene TRBV5-6 combines with J gene TRBJ2-5, with a possible D match to TRBD1 (5 bases). The J call may be in error: the DNA end matches TRBJ2-7 better. The CDR3 spans 14 residues. Germline assignment: CDR1 SGHDT and CDR2 YYEEEE. The CDR3 nucleotides read TGTGCCAGCAGCTTAGGGGTGAGCGCCTACGAGCAGTACTTC. Its protein is CASSLGVSAYEQYF.

The chain couples TRBV12-5 to TRBJ2-5, with 9 bases fitting TRBD1. The germline gives CDR1 LGHNT, CDR2 FRNRAP. Trimming cost V 6 bases and J 3 bases; bases outside gene matches: 11. The CDR3 runs 16 residues. CDR3 sequence reads: CASGSAEGTGKETQYF. The DNA of the CDR3 is TGTGCTAGTGGCTCCGCAGAGGGGACAGGGAAAGAGACCCAGTACTTC. The full variable domain, with the rest looked up from reference TRBV12-5 and TRBJ2-5, is DARVTQTPRHKVTEMGQEVTMRCQPILGHNTVFWYRQTMMQGLELLAYFRNRAPLDDSGMPKDRFSAEMPDATLATLKIQPSEPRDSAVYFCASGSAEGTGKETQYFGPGTRLLVL.

This chain uses TRBV30 with TRBJ2-3; the match to TRBD1 covers 7 bases. After removal of 7 bases from V and 0 bases from J, the junction contained 4 bases not matched to a gene. This CDR3 spans 13 amino acids. The germline V gene has CDR1 GTSNPN and CDR2 SVGIG (reference sequence). The CDR3 coding sequence is TGTGCCTCGACGGGACAGAGCACAGATACGCAGTATTTT. Protein: CASTGQSTDTQYF. Full variable domain (missing parts from reference TRBV30 and TRBJ2-3): SQTIHQWPATLVQPVGSPLSLECTVEGTSNPNLYWYRQAAGRGLQLLFYSVGIGQISSEVPQNLSASRPQDRQFILSSKKLLLSDSGFYLCASTGQSTDTQYFGPGTRLTVL.

CDR3 sequence reads: CASSFLQGNTEAFF. DNA of the CDR3: TGTGCCAGCAGCTTTCTTCAGGGGAACACTGAAGCTTTCTTT. The chain joins TRBV7-9 to TRBJ1-1; weak D call: TRBD1 (5 bases). Germline V gives CDR1 SEHNR, CDR2 FQNEAQ (reference sequence). Trimming cost V 3 bases and J 1 base, with 9 bases left between them. This CDR3 contains 14 residues.

The chain's CDR3 is CASSMTGSGNTIYF. Written as DNA, the CDR3 is TGTGCCAGTAGTATGACAGGTTCTGGAAACACCATATATTTT. The chain uses TRBV19 and TRBJ1-3, with TRBD1 as a possible D gene (6 bases). The CDR3 is made up of 14 amino acids. Between the trimmed V and J ends, which lost 3 bases and 1 base, there was a span of 7 bases. Germline CDR1 and CDR2: LNHDA and SQIVND (reference sequence).

The V call is TRBV7-2, the J call TRBJ2-1; the match to TRBD2 covers 10 bases. CDR1 and CDR2 (germline): SGHTA, FQGNSA. Trimming took 7 bases from V and 6 from J; bases not matched to a gene: 12. The CDR3 spans 16 residues. CDR3: CASNVKSGGAVNEQFF. CDR3 nucleotide sequence: TGTGCCAGCAATGTAAAGAGCGGGGGGGCCGTCAATGAGCAGTTCTTC. Complete variable domain (other parts from reference TRBV7-2 and TRBJ2-1): GAGVSQSPSNKVTEKGKDVELRCDPISGHTALYWYRQSLGQGLEFLIYFQGNSAPDKSGLPSDRFSAERTGGSVSTLTIQRTQQEDSAVYLCASNVKSGGAVNEQFFGPGTRLTVL.

The CDR3 is CAPRLGPVAADRGREQYF. The CDR3 bases are TGTGCCCCCAGGTTAGGTCCCGTCGCCGCGGACAGGGGGCGCGAGCAGTACTTC. The gene calls are TRBV11-3 and TRBJ2-7, with 11 bases aligning to TRBD1. The CDR3 covers 18 residues. The V gene end was trimmed by 11 bases and the J gene end by 6 bases; junction bases not matched to a gene: 24. Looked up from germline, CDR1 is SGHNT and CDR2 is YENEEA.

The gene calls are TRBV6-1 and TRBJ2-3; 7 bases align to TRBD2. Germline V lookup: CDR1 MNHNS, CDR2 SASEGT. Trimming at V came to 5 bases and at J to 0 bases, leaving 5 bases not matched to a gene. This CDR3 has 15 amino acids. The CDR3 protein is CASSPGSGSTDTQYF. CDR3 sequence (DNA): TGTGCCAGCAGTCCTGGTAGCGGGAGCACAGATACGCAGTATTTT.

This chain links TRBV28 with TRBJ1-2; 7 bases line up with TRBD1. Trimming took 3 bases from V and 8 from J; bases not matched to a gene: 18. Germline assignment: CDR1 MDHEN and CDR2 SYDVKM. The CDR3 has 17 amino acids. CDR3 DNA sequence: TGTGCCAGCAGTTTGTCGGCGGAGGGGGCTTCGCTTCGGGGCTACACCTTC. Amino acid sequence: CASSLSAEGASLRGYTF.

The chain uses TRBV5-1 and TRBJ2-5; 9 nucleotides match TRBD1. The CDR3 sequence is 14 residues long. J was trimmed by 5 bases and V by 4 bases; bases with no gene match: 6. Per germline, CDR1 SGHRS and CDR2 YFSETQ. The CDR3 DNA follows: TGCGCCAGCAGCCTCTCCGGGACAGGGGAGACCCAGTACTTC. Its translation is CASSLSGTGETQYF.

The chain has TRBV14 and TRBJ2-5; a weak D match, TRBD1 (7 bases). V lost 0 bases, J lost 2 bases, and 19 bases lay in between. CDR1 is SGHDN, CDR2 FVKESK, per germline. This CDR3 spans 18 amino acids. CDR3 in amino acids: CASSQDGRWAGGQETQYF. The CDR3 nucleotides are TGTGCCAGCAGCCAAGATGGGCGGTGGGCAGGGGGGCAAGAGACCCAGTACTTC.

This rearrangement joins TRBV4-1 to TRBJ2-1; TRBD2 matches at 9 bases. Germline lookup yields CDR1 MGHRA and CDR2 YSYEKL. The CDR3 length is 16 residues. Germline trimming cut 6 bases from V and 4 bases from J; bases unmatched to any gene: 10. CDR3 residues: CASRFSSGGHYNEQFF. The DNA of the CDR3 is TGCGCCAGCAGATTCAGCAGCGGGGGGCATTACAATGAGCAGTTCTTC.

This chain connects TRBV5-4 to TRBJ1-1; D gene unclear. The V gene's germline CDR1 is SGHNT and CDR2 YYREEE (reference sequence). CDR3 size: 13 residues. With 0 bases removed from V and 2 bases from J, the gap between germline ends came to 5 bases. CDR3: CASSLGVNTEAFF. The CDR3 DNA reads as TGTGCCAGCAGCTTGGGAGTTAACACTGAAGCTTTCTTT.

The rearrangement links TRBV7-9 to TRBJ2-3, with D possibly matching TRBD2 (5 bases). V was cut by 2 bases and J by 2 bases, with 11 bases left in between. There are 15 residues in the CDR3. CDR1 and CDR2 (germline): SEHNR, FQNEAQ (reference sequence). The CDR3 reads CASSLTGMNTDTQYF. The CDR3 coding sequence is TGTGCCAGCAGCTTAACGGGGATGAACACAGATACGCAGTATTTT.

This chain uses TRBV15 with TRBJ2-2; 7 bases line up with TRBD1. J was trimmed by 1 base and V by 3 bases; bases with no gene match: 5. The CDR3 covers 16 residues. Germline-derived CDR1 and CDR2 are LNHNV and YYDKDF (reference sequence). CDR3: CATSRDRRMNTGELFF. DNA of the CDR3: TGTGCCACCAGCAGGGACAGGAGAATGAACACCGGGGAGCTGTTTTTT.